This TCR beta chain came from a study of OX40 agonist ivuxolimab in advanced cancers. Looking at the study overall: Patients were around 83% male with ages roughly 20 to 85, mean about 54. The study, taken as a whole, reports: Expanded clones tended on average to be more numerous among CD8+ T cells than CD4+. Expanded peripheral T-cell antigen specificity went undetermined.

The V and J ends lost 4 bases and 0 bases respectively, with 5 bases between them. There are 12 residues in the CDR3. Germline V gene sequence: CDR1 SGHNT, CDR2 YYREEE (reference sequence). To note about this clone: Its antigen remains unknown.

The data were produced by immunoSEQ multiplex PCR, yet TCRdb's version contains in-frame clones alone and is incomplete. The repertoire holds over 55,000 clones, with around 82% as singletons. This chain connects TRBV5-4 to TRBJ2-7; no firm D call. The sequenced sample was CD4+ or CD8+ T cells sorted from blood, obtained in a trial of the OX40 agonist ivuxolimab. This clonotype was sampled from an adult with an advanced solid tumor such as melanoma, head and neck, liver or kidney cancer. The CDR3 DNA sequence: TGTGCCAGCAGCCCCTTCTCCTACGAGCAGTACGTC. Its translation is CASSPFSYEQYV.